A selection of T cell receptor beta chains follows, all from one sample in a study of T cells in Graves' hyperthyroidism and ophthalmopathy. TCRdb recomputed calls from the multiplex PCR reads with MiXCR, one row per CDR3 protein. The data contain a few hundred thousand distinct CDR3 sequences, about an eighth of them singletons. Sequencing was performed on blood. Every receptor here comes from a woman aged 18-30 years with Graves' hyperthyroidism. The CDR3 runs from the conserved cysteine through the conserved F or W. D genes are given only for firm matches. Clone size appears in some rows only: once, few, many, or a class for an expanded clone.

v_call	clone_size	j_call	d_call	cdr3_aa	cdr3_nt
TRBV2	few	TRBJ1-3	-	CASSLTLVLPSGNTIYF	TGTGCCAGCTCCCTGACACTAGTACTACCCTCTGGAAACACCATATATTTT
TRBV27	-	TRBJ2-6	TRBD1	CASRRDRVLSGANVLTF	TGTGCCAGCAGGCGGGACAGGGTCCTCTCTGGGGCCAACGTCCTGACTTTC
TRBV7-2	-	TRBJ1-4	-	CASSLVEWGRNEKLFF	TGTGCCAGCAGCTTAGTGGAGTGGGGCAGGAATGAAAAACTGTTTTTT
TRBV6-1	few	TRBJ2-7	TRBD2	CASSYRVRLAGGQVGEQYF	TGTGCCAGCAGTTATAGGGTTAGGCTAGCGGGAGGCCAGGTTGGCGAGCAGTACTTC
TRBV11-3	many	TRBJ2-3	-	CASSLDGVGRDTQYF	TGTGCCAGCAGCTTAGATGGGGTCGGACGAGATACGCAGTATTTT
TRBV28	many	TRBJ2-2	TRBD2	CASGQTSDATGELFF	TGTGCCTCCGGACAGACTAGCGACGCCACCGGGGAGCTGTTTTTT
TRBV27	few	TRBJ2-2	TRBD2	CASSIVAGVGTGELFF	TGTGCCAGCAGCATTGTAGCGGGAGTGGGCACCGGGGAGCTGTTTTTT
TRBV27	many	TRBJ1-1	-	CASRAGLNTEAFF	TGTGCCAGCAGGGCAGGGTTGAACACTGAAGCTTTCTTT
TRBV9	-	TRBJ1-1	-	CASSSRDTEAFF	TGTGCCTCCTCCTCGAGGGACACTGAAGCTTTCTTT
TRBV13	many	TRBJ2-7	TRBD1	CASSLTGGNHEQYF	TGTGCCAGCAGCCTGACAGGGGGCAACCACGAGCAGTACTTC
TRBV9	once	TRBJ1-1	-	CASSSDTANTEAFF	TGTGCCAGCAGCTCAGACACGGCAAACACTGAAGCTTTCTTT
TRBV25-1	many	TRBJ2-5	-	CASSEGGPGETQYF	TGTGCCAGCAGTGAAGGTGGTCCGGGGGAGACCCAGTACTTC
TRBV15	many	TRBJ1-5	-	CATRPGFSDHPQHF	TGTGCCACCAGACCGGGGTTCAGCGATCACCCCCAGCATTTT
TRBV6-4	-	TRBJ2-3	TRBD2	CASSDPAGGTDTQYF	TGTGCCAGCAGTGACCCAGCGGGAGGGACAGATACGCAGTATTTT
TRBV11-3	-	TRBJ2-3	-	CASSPGPRGSTDTQYF	TGTGCCAGCAGCCCCGGACCCAGAGGGTCCACAGATACGCAGTATTTT
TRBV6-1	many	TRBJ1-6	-	CASSEGRGGNSPLHF	TGTGCCAGCAGTGAGGGAAGAGGGGGGAATTCACCCCTCCACTTT
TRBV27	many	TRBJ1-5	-	CASSQGSTGNQPQHF	TGTGCCAGCAGTCAGGGGTCCACGGGAAATCAGCCCCAGCATTTT
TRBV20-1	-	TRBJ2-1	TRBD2	CSARSPSGSNEQFF	TGCAGTGCCCGGAGCCCTAGCGGGAGTAATGAGCAGTTCTTC
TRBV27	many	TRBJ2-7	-	CASSQGVGSYEQYF	TGTGCCAGCAGCCAAGGGGTTGGGTCCTACGAGCAGTACTTC
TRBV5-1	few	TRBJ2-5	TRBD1	CASSFWDREETQYF	TGCGCCAGCAGCTTCTGGGACAGAGAAGAGACCCAGTACTTC
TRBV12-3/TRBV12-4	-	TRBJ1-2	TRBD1	CASSLRDRVGGYTF	TGTGCCAGCAGTTTAAGAGACAGGGTGGGGGGCTACACCTTC
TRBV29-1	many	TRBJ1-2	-	CSVGEGPYGYTF	TGCAGCGTTGGTGAGGGACCCTATGGCTACACCTTC
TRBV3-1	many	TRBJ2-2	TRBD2	CASSRTRTGELFF	TGTGCCAGCAGCCGGACTAGAACCGGGGAGCTGTTTTTT
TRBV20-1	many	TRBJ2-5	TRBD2	CSCLLASGQETQYF	TGCAGTTGCCTCCTGGCTAGCGGACAAGAGACCCAGTACTTC
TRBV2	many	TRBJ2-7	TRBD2	CASSAAGVLEQYF	TGTGCCAGCAGTGCGGCGGGAGTCCTCGAGCAGTACTTC
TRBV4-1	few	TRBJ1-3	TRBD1	CASSLRTGQGNTIYF	TGCGCCAGCAGCCTCCGGACAGGGCAGGGAAACACCATATATTTT
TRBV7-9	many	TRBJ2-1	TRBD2	CASSLGVAGSSYNEQFF	TGTGCCAGCAGCTTAGGGGTAGCGGGATCCTCCTACAATGAGCAGTTCTTC
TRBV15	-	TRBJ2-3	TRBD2	CATSREREGTDTQYF	TGTGCCACCAGCAGAGAGCGGGAGGGCACAGATACGCAGTATTTT
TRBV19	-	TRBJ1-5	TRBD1	CASSERTGTNQPQHF	TGTGCCAGTAGTGAGAGGACAGGGACAAATCAGCCCCAGCATTTT
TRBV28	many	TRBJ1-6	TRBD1	CAAGQGSNSPLHF	TGTGCCGCTGGACAGGGCTCGAATTCACCCCTCCACTTT
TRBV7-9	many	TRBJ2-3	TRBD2	CASSLLAGGSIPTDTQYF	TGTGCCAGCAGCTTACTAGCGGGAGGATCTATTCCCACTGATACGCAGTATTTT
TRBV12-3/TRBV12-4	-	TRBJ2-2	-	CASSGFGLNTGELFF	TGTGCCAGCAGTGGATTCGGGTTGAACACCGGGGAGCTGTTTTTT
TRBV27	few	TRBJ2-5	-	CASSPGVAQETQYF	TGTGCCAGCAGTCCCGGGGTGGCCCAAGAGACCCAGTACTTC
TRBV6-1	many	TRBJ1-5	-	CASRPGGGGQPQHF	TGTGCCAGCAGACCGGGGGGGGGTGGTCAGCCCCAGCATTTT
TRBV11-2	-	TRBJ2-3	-	CALSRTTTDTQYF	TGTGCCCTCTCCCGGACTACCACAGATACGCAGTATTTT
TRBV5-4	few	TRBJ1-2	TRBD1	CASSGGSGQGAYGGYTF	TGTGCCAGCAGCGGGGGGAGTGGACAGGGGGCGTACGGAGGCTACACCTTC
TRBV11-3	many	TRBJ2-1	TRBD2	CASSLGQTSGSFDEQFF	TGTGCCAGCAGCTTAGGCCAGACTAGCGGGAGTTTCGATGAGCAGTTCTTC
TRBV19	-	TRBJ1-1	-	CASIRSSMNTKAFF	TGTGCCAGTATTAGAAGCTCTATGAACACTAAAGCTTTCTTT
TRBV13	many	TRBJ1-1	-	CASSLESANTEAFF	TGTGCCAGCAGCTTAGAGTCCGCGAACACTGAAGCTTTCTTT
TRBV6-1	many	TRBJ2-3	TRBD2	CASRVTSGGTDTQYF	TGTGCCAGCAGGGTAACTAGCGGGGGCACAGATACGCAGTATTTT
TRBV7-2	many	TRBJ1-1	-	CASSPSVARAFF	TGTGCCAGCAGCCCTTCGGTCGCGAGAGCTTTCTTT
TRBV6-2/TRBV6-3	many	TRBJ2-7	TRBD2	CASSQTSGGGEQYF	TGTGCCAGCAGTCAGACTAGCGGAGGAGGGGAGCAGTACTTC
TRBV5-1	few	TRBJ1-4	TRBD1	CASRAGQGHEGYEKLFF	TGCGCCAGCAGGGCGGGACAGGGCCATGAGGGCTATGAAAAACTGTTTTTT
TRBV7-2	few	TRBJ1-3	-	CASSYIGVSGNTIYF	TGTGCCAGCAGCTACATCGGAGTCTCCGGAAACACCATATATTTT
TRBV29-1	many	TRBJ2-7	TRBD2	CSVGLAEYEQYF	TGCAGCGTCGGACTAGCGGAGTACGAGCAGTACTTC
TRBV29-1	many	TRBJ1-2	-	CSVGGVRDYGYTF	TGCAGCGTTGGGGGGGTTCGCGACTATGGCTACACCTTC
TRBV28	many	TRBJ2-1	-	CASSFGAYSYNEQFF	TGTGCCAGCAGTTTTGGTGCTTACTCCTACAATGAGCAGTTCTTC
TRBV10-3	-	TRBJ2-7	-	CASKEGSGSSYEQYF	TGTGCCTCAAAAGAGGGATCAGGCAGCTCCTACGAGCAGTACTTC
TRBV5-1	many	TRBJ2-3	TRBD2	CASSNTGTSGTDTQYF	TGCGCCAGCAGCAATACCGGGACTAGCGGCACAGATACGCAGTATTTT
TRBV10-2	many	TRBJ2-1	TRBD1	CASRGQGSYNEQFF	TGCGCCAGCAGGGGACAGGGGAGCTACAATGAGCAGTTCTTC
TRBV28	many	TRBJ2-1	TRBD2	CAIPRRERRAPYNEQFF	TGTGCCATCCCCAGGCGGGAGAGAAGGGCCCCCTACAATGAGCAGTTCTTC
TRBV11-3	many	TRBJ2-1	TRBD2	CASSFGTSDYDEQFF	TGTGCCAGCAGCTTCGGGACTAGCGATTACGATGAGCAGTTCTTC
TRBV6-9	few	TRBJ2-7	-	CASGFSGRGNEQYF	TGTGCCAGCGGTTTCTCGGGCAGGGGCAACGAGCAGTACTTC
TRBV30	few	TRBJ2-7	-	CAWSVLSDGRVQYF	TGTGCCTGGAGTGTACTTTCTGACGGTCGGGTGCAGTACTTC
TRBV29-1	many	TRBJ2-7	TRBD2	CSVRQAGVGEQYF	TGCAGCGTTCGACAAGCGGGAGTGGGCGAGCAGTACTTC
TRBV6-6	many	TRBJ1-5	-	CASSYSGHNQPQHF	TGTGCCAGCAGTTACTCGGGACACAATCAGCCCCAGCATTTT
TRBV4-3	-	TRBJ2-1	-	CASSQDLVGGGDYNEQFF	TGCGCCAGCAGCCAAGATCTGGTAGGGGGTGGGGACTACAATGAGCAGTTCTTC
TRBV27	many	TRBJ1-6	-	CASSLSNSIRSPLHF	TGTGCCAGCAGTTTATCAAACAGCATTCGTTCACCCCTCCACTTT
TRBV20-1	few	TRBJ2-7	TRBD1	CSVPGQGSYEQYF	TGCAGTGTTCCGGGACAGGGTTCCTACGAGCAGTACTTC